The 25 T cell receptor beta chains listed next were all sequenced from one sample in a study of low-dose radiotherapy and immunotherapy resistance in tumors. The time point: after trial treatment. Indicated treatment: LDRT plus nivolumab, ipilimumab, low-dose cyclophosphamide and aspirin (RACIN trial). Primers used for first-strand cDNA, a TRAV- and TRBV-specific set, covered both alpha and beta chains. A constant-region primer paired with the V-primer adapter amplified TCRs over about 19 PCR cycles. TCRdb analysed the reads with MiXCR anew, one entry per CDR3 protein. This table has 65,000 to 85,000 distinct CDR3 sequences, 15% to 20% appearing once. The source material was PBMCs, sampled after low-dose radiotherapy plus immunotherapy. The receptors come from a male donor with prostate cancer.

The sample holds a few counts of this clonotype. It may be a read error: a sequence one base away is much more abundant. J is TRBJ2-3 and V is TRBV2; D remains unclear. The CDR3 consists of 11 residues. The germline gives CDR1 SNHLY, CDR2 FYNNEI. Trimming took off 3 bases at V and 4 bases at J, with 2 bases between the two ends. The CDR3 region has the DNA TGTGCCAGCAGTGAGGCAGATACGCAGTATTTT. It specifies CASSEADTQYF.

This clonotype showed up many times. The gene calls are TRBV19 and TRBJ1-2; possible D gene TRBD1, 5 bases. The length of the CDR3 is 14 residues. CDR1 and CDR2 from the germline V gene are LNHDA and SQIVND (reference sequence). With 4 bases removed from V and 4 bases from J, the gap between germline ends came to 13 bases. For the CDR3, the DNA is TGTGCCAGTAGTACCCCGACAGCTATCTATGGCTACACCTTC. As protein: CASSTPTAIYGYTF.

The chain couples TRBV11-1 to TRBJ2-7; D is unclear. Deletions cut 0 bases from V and 6 bases from J, with 6 bases between. The CDR3 spans 12 residues. CDR1 and CDR2 from the germline V gene are SGHAT and FQDESV (reference sequence). CDR3 DNA: TGTGCCAGCAGCTTAGCCCGAAGCGAGCAGTACTTC. Translated, it gives CASSLARSEQYF.

At least ten counts were recorded for this clonotype. The CDR3 DNA is TGTGCCAGCAGTCTTCAGCTCATGAACACTGAAGCTTTCTTT. Translation gives CASSLQLMNTEAFF. The chain links TRBV28 to TRBJ1-1; D remains ambiguous. The germline CDR1 and CDR2 sequences are MDHEN and SYDVKM. This CDR3 is built from 14 residues. V was trimmed by 5 bases and J by 0 bases, leaving 10 bases between them.

This clonotype was seen repeatedly, ten times or more. CDR3 bases: TGTGCCAGCAGCGGCGTGGTTCGTGGAGATACGCAGTATTTT. Translation gives CASSGVVRGDTQYF. This rearrangement joins TRBV3-1 to TRBJ2-3; D is unclear. The CDR3 spans 14 residues. The germline gives CDR1 LGHDT, CDR2 YNNKEL (reference sequence). V lost 5 bases and J lost 5, with 14 bases in between.

This chain links TRBV3-1 with TRBJ2-3, with D uncertain. The germline CDR1 and CDR2 sequences are LGHDT and YNNKEL (reference sequence). This CDR3 contains 15 residues. V lost 0 bases to trimming and J lost 1 base, with 8 bases between them. The CDR3 reads CASSQDYFRTDTQYF. Written as DNA, the CDR3 is TGTGCCAGCAGCCAAGATTATTTCCGCACAGATACGCAGTATTTT.

The chain employs TRBV2 and TRBJ2-5; D is undetermined. This CDR3 comprises 15 residues. The V end was cut by 7 bases, the J end by 2 bases, with 17 bases between. Germline V CDR1 and CDR2: SNHLY, FYNNEI. CDR3: CASNGFAASQETQYF. Written as DNA, the CDR3 is TGTGCCAGCAACGGCTTTGCGGCAAGTCAAGAGACCCAGTACTTC.

As concerns this clonotype: A far more abundant clone sits one base away, making this likely a read error. The chain recombines TRBV14 with TRBJ2-5; 9 nucleotides agree with TRBD2. There are 16 residues in the CDR3. V gave up 6 bases and J gave up 11 bases; unmatched junction bases: 19. Germline V gene data show CDR1 as SGHDN and CDR2 as FVKESK. The CDR3 DNA is TGTGCCAGCAGGCCAGATTTAGCGGGAGTCGGCAATGAGCAGTACTTC. Translating gives CASRPDLAGVGNEQYF.

This clonotype occurred many times. J is TRBJ1-3 and V is TRBV20-1; D gene unclear. This CDR3 has 16 residues. Per the germline V gene, CDR1 is DFQATT and CDR2 is SNEGSKA (reference sequence). Trimming removed 0 bases at V and 2 bases at J, with 14 bases between. DNA of the CDR3: TGCAGTGCTAGAGATTCGGTGGCAGGCGCTGGAAACACCATATATTTT. This codes for CSARDSVAGAGNTIYF.

The rearrangement links TRBV7-2 to TRBJ2-1; D possibly corresponds to TRBD1 (5 bases). Germline V lookup: CDR1 SGHTA, CDR2 FQGNSA. CDR3 size: 12 residues. Trimming stripped 6 bases from V and 10 bases from J, with 13 bases between. This CDR3 reads CASSPMWGEQFF. CDR3 in DNA: TGTGCCAGCAGTCCGATGTGGGGCGAGCAGTTCTTC. Full variable domain (remainder filled in from reference TRBV7-2 and TRBJ2-1): GAGVSQSPSNKVTEKGKDVELRCDPISGHTALYWYRQSLGQGLEFLIYFQGNSAPDKSGLPSDRFSAERTGGSVSTLTIQRTQQEDSAVYLCASSPMWGEQFFGPGTRLTVL.

The chain is built from TRBV28 and TRBJ2-7, with D hard to call. This CDR3 contains 18 residues. V lost 1 base and J lost 3, with 22 bases in between. Germline V gene lookup returns CDR1 MDHEN and CDR2 SYDVKM. This chain's CDR3 is CASSLLVRGETQYYEQYF. The CDR3 nucleotides read TGTGCCAGCAGTTTATTGGTCAGAGGAGAGACCCAGTACTACGAGCAGTACTTC.

As for this clonotype: One base separates it from a far larger clone, so it is likely a read error. The J gene is TRBJ2-7, the V gene TRBV11-3, with 14 bases identical to TRBD2. The CDR3 runs 16 residues. The V and J ends lost 4 bases and 7 bases, in that order; junction bases with no gene match: 9. CDR1 and CDR2 from the germline V gene are SGHNT and YENEEA. CDR3 protein: CASSYGTSGSFNEQYF. The CDR3 DNA reads as TGTGCCAGCAGCTACGGGACTAGCGGGAGTTTTAATGAGCAGTACTTC.

In this sample, this clonotype turned up many times. This chain connects TRBV7-2 to TRBJ2-3; 7 positions agree with TRBD1. Germline CDR1 SGHTA, CDR2 FQGNSA. V was pared by 4 bases and J by 4 bases, with 11 bases of the junction left unmatched. The CDR3 sequence is 16 residues long. CDR3 amino acids: CASSSRQGVGADTQYF. The CDR3, as DNA: TGTGCCAGCAGCTCCCGACAGGGAGTAGGCGCAGATACGCAGTATTTT.

This clonotype was counted at least ten times. The J gene is TRBJ2-7, the V gene TRBV19; TRBD2 matches at 10 bases. The CDR3 has 14 amino acids. Germline CDR1 LNHDA, CDR2 SQIVND (reference sequence). Germline trimming cut 5 bases from V and 5 bases from J; bases unmatched to any gene: 6. As DNA, the CDR3 is TGTGCCAGTAGTGAGGGACTAGCGACCCACGAGCAGTACTTC. It codes for CASSEGLATHEQYF.

This clonotype showed up many times. The V gene is TRBV7-9, the J gene TRBJ2-7; TRBD2 might be the D (6 bases). V was trimmed by 1 base and J by 7 bases, leaving 11 bases between them. Germline V CDR1 and CDR2: SEHNR, FQNEAQ (reference sequence). The CDR3 runs 13 residues. CDR3 nucleotides: TGTGCCAGCAGCTTAGAGGTCCTAGCGGAGCAGTACTTC. Translating gives CASSLEVLAEQYF.

The gene calls are TRBV12-3 or TRBV12-4 and TRBJ1-2; D is uncertain. The V end lost 5 bases, the J end lost 2 bases, and 9 bases lay between the germline ends. The CDR3 is 13 residues long. The CDR3 protein is CASSATPNYGYTF. CDR3 nucleotide sequence: TGTGCCAGCAGTGCGACTCCGAACTATGGCTACACCTTC.

The chain links TRBV10-3 to TRBJ2-7; 12 nucleotides align to TRBD1. Germline values: CDR1 ENHRY, CDR2 SYGVKD. Trimming removed 3 bases from V and 6 bases from J; junction bases left unmatched: 6. This CDR3 region has 15 residues. CDR3 sequence (DNA): TGTGCCATCAGTGACCCGGGACAGGGGGCTGGCGAGCAGTACTTC. Translation: CAISDPGQGAGEQYF.

This clonotype came up many times. This chain uses TRBV18 with TRBJ1-2; D is undetermined. Trimming cost V 3 bases and J 4 bases, with 15 bases left between them. Germline V gives CDR1 KGHSH, CDR2 LQKENI. There are 15 residues in the CDR3. CDR3 region: CASSPGPRFAYGYTF. In nucleotides, the CDR3 is TGTGCCAGCTCACCCGGGCCTCGGTTCGCCTATGGCTACACCTTC.

This clonotype occurred many times. V is TRBV7-2 and J is TRBJ1-3; the D is unclear. The V end was cut by 5 bases, the J end by 1 base, with 15 bases between. The CDR3 is 16 amino acids. Germline V gives CDR1 SGHTA, CDR2 FQGNSA. The CDR3 is CASSARTDRSGNTIYF. In nucleotides, the CDR3 is TGTGCCAGCAGCGCAAGGACGGATCGTTCTGGAAACACCATATATTTT.

This clonotype was picked up many times. The chain is built from TRBV19 and TRBJ1-5; 8 positions match TRBD1. The CDR3 is 15 residues long. With V trimmed by 6 bases and J by 2 bases, 6 bases remained unmatched. CDR1 and CDR2 (germline): LNHDA, SQIVND (reference sequence). The CDR3, as DNA: TGTGCCAGTAGATCGACAGGGGAAGGCAATCAGCCCCAGCATTTT. It yields the protein CASRSTGEGNQPQHF.

The sample holds a few counts of this clonotype. A far larger clone lies a single base away; this is likely a read error. The chain recombines TRBV3-1 with TRBJ2-7; D possibly matches TRBD1 or TRBD2 (7 bases each). CDR1 is LGHDT, CDR2 YNNKEL, per germline (reference sequence). The CDR3 loop spans 15 amino acids. Trimming left V 3 bases short and J 7 bases short, with 19 bases between. CDR3 coding DNA: TGTGCCAGCAGCCACCCAGGGGGGGGGTACAATGAGCAGTACTTC. It translates to CASSHPGGGYNEQYF.

About this clonotype: Since a far larger clone is one base different, this is likely a read error. The chain uses TRBV29-1 and TRBJ2-1; 9 bases align to TRBD1. The CDR3 sequence is 14 residues long. V was pared by 5 bases and J by 13 bases, with 15 bases of the junction left unmatched. Germline V lookup: CDR1 SQVTM, CDR2 ANQGSEA. The CDR3 reads CSVPGQGNGETQFF. The CDR3 DNA is TGCAGCGTTCCGGGACAGGGTAATGGGGAGACCCAGTTCTTC.

This clonotype was seen many times. This chain joins TRBV7-8 and TRBJ1-4; D uncertain. Germline assignment: CDR1 SGHVS and CDR2 FQNEAQ. The CDR3 has 17 amino acids. V lost 1 base to trimming and J lost 0 bases, with 12 bases between them. The CDR3 loop is CASSLVSQAATNEKLFF. The CDR3 DNA is TGTGCCAGCAGCTTAGTTTCCCAGGCTGCAACTAATGAAAAACTGTTTTTT.

In the case of this clonotype: One base separates it from a far larger clone, so it is likely a read error. J is TRBJ1-1 and V is TRBV1. TRBV1 is a pseudogene segment. The CDR3 length is 15 residues. The CDR3 sequence is CASSGPRVVNTEAFF. CDR3 coding DNA: TGCGCCAGCAGCGGACCAAGAGTGGTGAACACTGAAGCTTTCTTT.

At least ten counts were recorded for this clonotype. This rearrangement joins TRBV28 to TRBJ2-7; TRBD1 matches 10 bases. With V trimmed by 6 bases and J by 4 bases, 9 bases remained unmatched. CDR1 is MDHEN and CDR2 is SYDVKM in the germline V gene. The CDR3 loop spans 15 amino acids. CDR3 nucleotides: TGTGCCAGCAGCTCGACGGGACAGGGGAGTTACGAGCAGTACTTC. This encodes CASSSTGQGSYEQYF.